This TCR beta chain was identified during a study of monozygotic twins with cystic fibrosis. Whole-study context: With about 15 PCR cycles, barcoded libraries came from 2.5 to 3.5 micrograms of fragmented DNA.

CDR3 size: 17 residues. The ends lost 0 bases at V and 6 bases at J; junction bases unmatched: 3. The V gene's germline CDR1 is MGHRA and CDR2 YSYEKL. Study-level findings and limits: Median Simpson clonality of approximately 0.0091 suggested naive T cells predominated. J usage was most co-twin-similar in 8 of 16 pairs, V in 13.

Using immunoSEQ multiplex PCR, the repertoire was profiled, and TCRdb retains in-frame clones only, with some absent. Of about 35,000 clones in the sample, approximately 72% were seen once. The table lists this clone with a few counts. Its cognate antigen is unknown. This chain joins TRBV4-1 and TRBJ2-2; 14 bases align to TRBD2. The receptor was isolated from a girl aged 5-17 years with cystic fibrosis. The sequenced sample consisted of blood. CDR3: CASSQEGLAGEPGELFF. The CDR3 DNA reads as TGCGCCAGCAGCCAAGAGGGACTAGCGGGAGAACCCGGGGAGCTGTTTTTT.